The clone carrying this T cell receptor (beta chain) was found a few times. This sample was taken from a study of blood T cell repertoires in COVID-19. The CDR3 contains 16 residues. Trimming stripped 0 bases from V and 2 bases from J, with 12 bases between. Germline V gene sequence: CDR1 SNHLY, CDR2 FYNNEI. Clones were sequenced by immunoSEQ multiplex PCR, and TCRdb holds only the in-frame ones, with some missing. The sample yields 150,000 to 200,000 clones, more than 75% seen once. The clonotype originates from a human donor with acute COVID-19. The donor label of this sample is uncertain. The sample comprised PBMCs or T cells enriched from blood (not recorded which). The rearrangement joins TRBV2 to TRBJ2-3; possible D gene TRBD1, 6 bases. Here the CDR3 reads CASSEAVNRVTDTQYF. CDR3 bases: TGTGCCAGCAGTGAAGCGGTTAACAGGGTCACAGATACGCAGTATTTT.